The following is a T cell receptor beta chain sequence with its context. What it binds is not known. The record originates from a study of cytomegalovirus exposure and HLA in healthy donors. PCR used 60 Vbeta primers and 13 Jbeta primers. Repertoires were generated with immunoSEQ multiplex PCR, while TCRdb's copy carries only in-frame clones and drops some. The table includes some 80,000 clones, 60% to 80% detected once. The germline gives CDR1 SGHNT, CDR2 YYREEE (reference sequence). Trimming at V came to 5 bases and at J to 4 bases, leaving 11 bases not matched to a gene. This CDR3 comprises 15 residues. Whole-study findings and limits: One variant, a missense change in DCLRE1C, was linked in a later analysis to TCR beta V- and J-gene trimming. TCR sequences were mostly rare, though some public TCRs occurred in many donors.

The sequence came from a man aged 50 to 59 in good health and CMV-seronegative. The chain recombines TRBV5-4 with TRBJ1-2; 7 nucleotides line up with TRBD1. The sample was PBMCs. CDR3 bases: TGTGCCAGCAGGCAGGGGGTCGACAGTCCCTATGGCTACACCTTC. Its translation is CASRQGVDSPYGYTF.